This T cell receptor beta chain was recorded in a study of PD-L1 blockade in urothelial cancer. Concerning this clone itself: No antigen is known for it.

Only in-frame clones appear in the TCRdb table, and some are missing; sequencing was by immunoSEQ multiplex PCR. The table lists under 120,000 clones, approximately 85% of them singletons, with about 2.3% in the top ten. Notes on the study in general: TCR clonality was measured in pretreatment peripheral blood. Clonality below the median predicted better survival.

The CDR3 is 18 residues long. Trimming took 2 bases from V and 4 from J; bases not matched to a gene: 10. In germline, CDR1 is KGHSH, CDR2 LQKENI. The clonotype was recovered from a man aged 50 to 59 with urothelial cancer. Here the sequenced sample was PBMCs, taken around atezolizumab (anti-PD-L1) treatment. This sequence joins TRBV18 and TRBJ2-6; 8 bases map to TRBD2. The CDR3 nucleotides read TGTGCCAGCTCACCAGGCGGGAGGCAGACAGTAGGGGCCAACGTCCTGACTTTC. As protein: CASSPGGRQTVGANVLTF.